This TCR beta chain emerged from a study of blood T cell repertoires in COVID-19. Data came from immunoSEQ multiplex PCR; TCRdb stores just in-frame clones and leaves some out. The table has tens of thousands of clones, about nine tenths seen once. Germline V gene sequence: CDR1 SGDLS, CDR2 YYNGEE. The CDR3 has 13 amino acids. V dropped 1 base and J dropped 4 bases, with 6 bases sitting between them. V gene TRBV9 combines with J gene TRBJ1-5; no clear D. This TCR was recovered from a human donor in a cohort sampled during active COVID-19. Sample: peripheral blood. The CDR3 DNA sequence: TGTGCCAGCAGCGTATCGGAGAATCAGCCCCAGCATTTT. Its translation is CASSVSENQPQHF. The full variable domain, completed using reference TRBV9 and TRBJ1-5, is DSGVTQTPKHLITATGQRVTLRCSPRSGDLSVYWYQQSLDQGLQFLIQYYNGEERAKGNILERFSAQQFPDLHSELNLSSLELGDSALYFCASSVSENQPQHFGDGTRLSIL.